A single sample is the source of the 24 T cell receptor beta chains below, sequenced in a study of graft-versus-host responses after intestinal transplantation (dated by TCRdb to about 2021). Dithiothreitol, EDTA incubations and collagenase D digestion were used to isolate intraepithelial and lamina propria lymphocytes from graft specimens. The library came from the immunoSEQ multiplex PCR assay. As stored in TCRdb, this immuneACCESS dataset retains in-frame rearrangements with V and J assigned. A fraction of the clones does not appear; measured against another copy, unresolved V genes explain less than half of the discrepancy, and the remainder lacks a known reason. In all, the sample holds roughly 9,600 clones, and about 76% of those were seen once. The ten largest account for 20% of the sample. The starting material was ileum tissue, obtained about 470 days after intestinal transplantation. All receptors come from a human patient who received an intestinal transplant, so some T cells may come from the graft donor.

This clone was detected once. The chain joins TRBV28 to TRBJ2-5, with a tentative D call TRBD2 (7 bases). Germline V gene lookup returns CDR1 MDHEN and CDR2 SYDVKM. With 3 bases removed from V and 5 bases from J, the gap between germline ends came to 13 bases. The CDR3 length is 14 residues. Written as DNA, the CDR3 is TGTGCCAGCAGTTTGGGGGGGGCTTGGGAGACCCAGTACTTC. It is translated as CASSLGGAWETQYF. Drawing the rest from reference TRBV28 and TRBJ2-5, the complete variable domain is DVKVTQSSRYLVKRTGEKVFLECVQDMDHENMFWYRQDPGLGLRLIYFSYDVKMKEKGDIPEGYSVSREKKERFSLILESASTNQTSMYLCASSLGGAWETQYFGPGTRLLVL.

The chain has TRBV18 and TRBJ2-3; 8 positions agree with TRBD2. The CDR3 has 17 amino acids. The V gene end was trimmed by 5 bases and the J gene end by 0 bases; junction bases not matched to a gene: 10. Germline-derived CDR1 and CDR2 are KGHSH and LQKENI. The CDR3 loop is CASSSGLAGGSTDTQYF. The CDR3 DNA reads TGTGCCAGCTCATCGGGCCTGGCGGGGGGAAGCACAGATACGCAGTATTTT.

The chain joins TRBV7-9 to TRBJ2-7; D might be TRBD1 or TRBD2, each matching 5 bases. Deletions cut 10 bases from V and 6 bases from J, with 19 bases between. This CDR3 is 13 amino acids long. Germline V gene lookup returns CDR1 SEHNR and CDR2 FQNEAQ (reference sequence). DNA for the CDR3: TGTGCCATCGGTGCAGGGTGCGAGGGCGAGCAGTACTTC. Translation gives CAIGAGCEGEQYF.

This chain joins TRBV7-2 and TRBJ2-2; no reliable D call. The CDR3 consists of 12 residues. The V end lost 3 bases, the J end lost 6 bases, and 5 bases lay between the germline ends. The germline gives CDR1 SGHTA, CDR2 FQGNSA. This chain's CDR3 is CASSFTPGELFF. The CDR3, as DNA: TGTGCCAGCAGCTTTACACCCGGGGAGCTGTTTTTT.

This sequence joins TRBV14 and TRBJ1-2, with 7 bases that match TRBD1. Per the germline V gene, CDR1 is SGHDN and CDR2 is FVKESK. V trimming: 4 bases; J trimming: 2 bases; junction bases outside the gene matches: 4. This CDR3 is built from 14 residues. In DNA form, the CDR3 reads TGTGCCAGCAGCCGACAACAGGGGAACTATGGCTACACCTTC. The encoded protein is CASSRQQGNYGYTF.

This clone was picked up a small number of times. The chain carries TRBV9 and TRBJ1-4; perhaps TRBD1 as D (5 bases). The CDR3 extends over 15 amino acids. The germline V gene has CDR1 SGDLS and CDR2 YYNGEE. Trimming took off 4 bases at V and 7 bases at J, with 17 bases between the two ends. The CDR3 loop reads CASSPQGFQGEKLFF. CDR3 nucleotide sequence: TGTGCCAGCAGCCCGCAGGGTTTTCAAGGTGAAAAACTGTTTTTT.

The V call is TRBV5-6, the J call TRBJ1-4; no clear D gene. Trimming took off 0 bases at V and 7 bases at J, with 13 bases between the two ends. CDR3 length equals 15 residues. Germline values: CDR1 SGHDT, CDR2 YYEEEE. CDR3 DNA sequence: TGTGCCAGCAGCTTGGCCTGGGGTCAAGGTGAAAAACTGTTTTTT. It is translated as CASSLAWGQGEKLFF.

This sequence joins TRBV9 and TRBJ2-7; TRBD1 agrees at 7 bases. Germline values: CDR1 SGDLS, CDR2 YYNGEE. V was pared by 4 bases and J by 6 bases, with 7 bases of the junction left unmatched. The CDR3 spans 13 residues. CDR3 region: CASSMRRDSEQYF. CDR3 bases: TGTGCCAGCAGCATGAGAAGGGACAGCGAGCAGTACTTC.

The chain uses TRBV11-2 and TRBJ2-1; 9 bases match TRBD1. The CDR3 spans 14 residues. The V gene's germline CDR1 is SGHAT and CDR2 FQNNGV. Trimming at V came to 6 bases and at J to 6 bases, leaving 6 bases not matched to a gene. CDR3 nucleotide sequence: TGTGCCAGCAGGACGGACAGGGGTGGCAATGAGCAGTTCTTC. It codes for CASRTDRGGNEQFF. Using reference TRBV11-2 and TRBJ2-1 for the parts outside the CDR3, the full variable domain is EAGVAQSPRYKIIEKRQSVAFWCNPISGHATLYWYQQILGQGPKLLIQFQNNGVVDDSQLPKDRFSAERLKGVDSTLKIQPAKLEDSAVYLCASRTDRGGNEQFFGPGTRLTVL.

V and J are TRBV10-1 and TRBJ2-7; D may match TRBD1 or TRBD2 (6 bases each). Trimming removed 3 bases from V and 2 bases from J, with 14 bases in between. From germline, CDR1 is WNHNN and CDR2 SYGVQD (reference sequence). The CDR3 extends over 15 amino acids. The CDR3 bases are TGCGCCAGCAGTGACGGCGGGACAACCCCCTACGAGCAGTACTTC. Protein: CASSDGGTTPYEQYF.

This sequence joins TRBV9 and TRBJ1-6; TRBD1 aligns across 8 bases. This CDR3 spans 14 amino acids. The germline gives CDR1 SGDLS, CDR2 YYNGEE. V lost 5 bases and J lost 10; bases outside the gene matches: 8. The CDR3 DNA sequence: TGTGCCAGCAGTTCCCAAACAGGGGGGTCACCCCTCCACTTT. This gives the protein CASSSQTGGSPLHF.

In this sample, this clone turned up a few times. V gene TRBV4-3 combines with J gene TRBJ2-7; 9 nucleotides match TRBD1. In germline, CDR1 is LGHNA, CDR2 YSLEER. The CDR3 has 15 amino acids. V was pared by 8 bases and J by 5 bases, with 13 bases of the junction left unmatched. In DNA, the CDR3 is TGCGCCAGCGGACGAACGGGACAGGGAGTCAACGAGCAGTACTTC. It codes for CASGRTGQGVNEQYF.

V and J are TRBV28 and TRBJ1-2; 10 bases are shared with TRBD1. CDR3 length: 15 residues. CDR1 MDHEN and CDR2 SYDVKM come from the germline V gene. V dropped 10 bases and J dropped 3; count of bases not matched to a gene: 11. The CDR3 reads CATQFGTGADYGYTF. For the CDR3, the DNA is TGTGCCACCCAATTCGGGACAGGGGCCGACTATGGCTACACCTTC.

V and J are TRBV4-2 and TRBJ2-5; TRBD2 aligns across 15 bases. The trim removed 1 base at V and 3 bases at J, leaving 0 bases unmatched. The CDR3 covers 16 residues. Germline V CDR1 and CDR2: LGHNA, YNFKEQ. The CDR3 is CASSQGTSGGEETQYF. CDR3 in DNA: TGTGCCAGCAGCCAAGGGACTAGCGGGGGGGAAGAGACCCAGTACTTC.

V gene TRBV14 combines with J gene TRBJ1-1; D is ambiguous. The V gene's germline CDR1 is SGHDN and CDR2 FVKESK. With 8 bases removed from V and 5 bases from J, the gap between germline ends came to 15 bases. The CDR3 extends over 13 amino acids. The CDR3 nucleotides are TGTGCCAGCCGCGGACCGGGTTGGACTGAAGCTTTCTTT. Encoded protein: CASRGPGWTEAFF.

This chain's CDR3 is CASSSSGGAQETQYF. DNA for the CDR3: TGTGCCAGCAGCTCTAGCGGGGGGGCACAAGAGACCCAGTACTTC. This rearrangement joins TRBV11-1 to TRBJ2-5; 12 bases map to TRBD2. Germline assignment: CDR1 SGHAT and CDR2 FQDESV (reference sequence). This CDR3 is 15 amino acids long. The V gene end was trimmed by 4 bases and the J gene end by 2 bases; junction bases not matched to a gene: 2.

The chain joins TRBV5-6 to TRBJ2-3; either TRBD1 or TRBD2 may supply D (5 bases each). V lost 5 bases and J lost 0, with 16 bases in between. The CDR3 loop spans 16 amino acids. Germline CDR1 reads SGHDT; CDR2 reads YYEEEE. The CDR3 nucleotides are TGTGCCAGCAGTTGGGGGAGCGACGGCAGCACAGATACGCAGTATTTT. Translation: CASSWGSDGSTDTQYF.

The genes are TRBV30 and TRBJ1-1, with TRBD1 matching 8 bases. This CDR3 has 13 residues. With 4 bases clipped from V and 10 bases from J, the junction kept 11 bases outside the gene matches. Germline V lookup: CDR1 GTSNPN, CDR2 SVGIG (reference sequence). This CDR3 is CAWKVPRGRGAFF. For the CDR3, the DNA is TGTGCCTGGAAAGTCCCCAGGGGGCGAGGAGCTTTCTTT.

The genes are TRBV5-6 and TRBJ1-3; D might be TRBD1 (5 bases). The CDR3 loop spans 15 amino acids. V was trimmed by 4 bases and J by 0 bases, leaving 11 bases between them. Germline loops: CDR1 SGHDT, CDR2 YYEEEE. The CDR3 region is CASSPGRNSGNTIYF. DNA of the CDR3: TGTGCCAGCAGCCCGGGACGGAACTCTGGAAACACCATATATTTT.

This chain uses TRBV19 with TRBJ1-1; D unclear. The germline CDR1 and CDR2 sequences are LNHDA and SQIVND (reference sequence). The CDR3 totals 13 residues. The ends were cut back, 5 bases at V and 4 bases at J, with 11 bases in the middle. In DNA, the CDR3 is TGTGCCAGTAGTTCACAATGGGGCACTGAAGCTTTCTTT. This translates into CASSSQWGTEAFF.

The gene calls are TRBV18 and TRBJ2-6; 7 nucleotides agree with TRBD1. Trimming took 0 bases from V and 1 from J; bases not matched to a gene: 9. Germline lookup yields CDR1 KGHSH and CDR2 LQKENI. The CDR3 contains 19 residues. The CDR3 bases are TGTGCCAGCTCACCACCCCAACAGGGGTTTATGTCTGGGGCCAACGTCCTGACTTTC. Amino acids: CASSPPQQGFMSGANVLTF.

This clone is labeled as large. The chain is built from TRBV6-1 and TRBJ1-2, with TRBD1 identical over 7 bases. Germline V gives CDR1 MNHNS, CDR2 SASEGT. V was pared by 6 bases and J by 8 bases, with 9 bases of the junction left unmatched. CDR3 length equals 13 residues. DNA of the CDR3: TGTGCCAGCAGAACAACAGGGGACCGAGGCTACACCTTC. Protein product: CASRTTGDRGYTF.

The V gene is TRBV14, the J gene TRBJ1-4, with D tentatively TRBD1 (6 bases). Germline-derived CDR1 and CDR2 are SGHDN and FVKESK. V dropped 2 bases and J dropped 3 bases, with 16 bases sitting between them. The CDR3 consists of 17 residues. The CDR3 reads CASSQKRGATSNEKLFF. In DNA form, the CDR3 reads TGTGCCAGCAGCCAAAAGAGGGGGGCGACTTCTAATGAAAAACTGTTTTTT.

The chain couples TRBV6-1 to TRBJ1-3; unclear D gene. The CDR3 is made up of 12 amino acids. With 7 bases removed from V and 7 bases from J, the gap between germline ends came to 11 bases. The germline gives CDR1 MNHNS, CDR2 SASEGT. The CDR3 protein is CASTTTGNTIYF. The CDR3 DNA reads TGTGCCAGCACTACGACGGGGAACACCATATATTTT.